These 5 T cell receptor beta chains were all obtained from the same sample, sequenced in a study of blood T cell repertoires in COVID-19. Libraries were prepared by immunoSEQ multiplex PCR; TCRdb keeps only in-frame clonotypes and omits some of them. In the table there are about 110,000 clones, 70% to 90% of which are singletons. The sequencing input was peripheral blood. These receptors were collected from a man aged 35 to 55 with active or convalescent COVID-19.

The chain employs TRBV6-5 and TRBJ2-7, with D possibly TRBD1 on 6 matching bases. Per germline, CDR1 MNHEY and CDR2 SVGAGI. V lost 6 bases to trimming and J lost 5 bases, with 11 bases between them. This CDR3 is 12 amino acids long. CDR3 sequence: CASRSGQNEQYF. The CDR3 nucleotides read TGTGCCAGCAGGAGCGGACAGAACGAGCAGTACTTC.

The chain recombines TRBV10-2 with TRBJ2-2, with D possibly matching TRBD1 (6 bases). CDR1 is WSHSY and CDR2 is SAAADI in the germline V gene. The CDR3 extends over 14 amino acids. Deletions cut 6 bases from V and 4 bases from J, with 12 bases between. In DNA, the CDR3 is TGCGCCAGCAGGTTGGCAGGGGCCACCGGGGAGCTGTTTTTT. Translated, it gives CASRLAGATGELFF.

The DNA for the CDR3 is TGTGCCAGCAGCGTTAGCGGGAGAAATTGGAATGAGCAGTTCTTC. Translating gives CASSVSGRNWNEQFF. The chain joins TRBV9 to TRBJ2-1, with 9 bases that match TRBD2. Germline V gene sequence: CDR1 SGDLS, CDR2 YYNGEE. V lost 2 bases to trimming and J lost 7 bases; unmatched junction nucleotides: 7. This CDR3 contains 15 residues.

The J gene is TRBJ2-6, the V gene TRBV6-2 or TRBV6-3, with D tentatively TRBD2 (5 bases). The germline CDR1 and CDR2 sequences are MNHEY and SVGEGT. Deletions cut 4 bases from V and 0 bases from J, with 19 bases between. This CDR3 is built from 19 residues. CDR3 DNA: TGTGCCAGCAGTTCTATTACCGGACTGACGAGCTCTGGGGCCAACGTCCTGACTTTC. Its protein is CASSSITGLTSSGANVLTF.

The chain couples TRBV11-2 to TRBJ2-2; D not resolved. V lost 0 bases and J 7 bases, leaving 15 bases between the germline ends. Germline V gene sequence: CDR1 SGHAT, CDR2 FQNNGV. CDR3 length: 16 residues. For the CDR3, the DNA is TGTGCCAGCAGCTTAGATCACGCCCTTCTCGGCGGGGAGCTGTTTTTT. It translates to CASSLDHALLGGELFF.